The rows below give T cell receptor beta chains drawn from one sample of a study of T cell changes during pregnancy in multiple sclerosis. Repertoires were generated with immunoSEQ multiplex PCR, while TCRdb's copy carries only in-frame clones and drops some. The sample contains under 40,000 clones, approximately 90% of which appear only once. The sample in question was CD4+ T cells from peripheral blood mononuclear cells, obtained before pregnancy. Receptor source: a female donor with multiple sclerosis, enrolled in a pregnancy study. CDR3s include the opening cysteine and the closing phenylalanine or tryptophan. Each record gives: J gene, V gene, D gene, clone size, CDR3 DNA, CDR3 protein. The D gene is left open where the match is weak. A row's size may be missing; if present it is once, few, many or a size class.

J: TRBJ1-2; V: TRBV5-1; D: TRBD1; size: NA; DNA: TGCGCCAGCAGCCCTTCGCCAGGGGGCGCCCCCAGTGGCTACACCTTC; CDR3: CASSPSPGGAPSGYTF
J: TRBJ1-1; V: TRBV11-2; D: NA; size: NA; DNA: TGTGCCAGCAGCTTAGACAGGGCCGGAGGGATCGAAGCTTTCTTT; CDR3: CASSLDRAGGIEAFF
J: TRBJ1-5; V: TRBV9; D: TRBD1; size: NA; DNA: TGTGCCAGCAGCGTAGGACCCGGGACAGGGGGCGGACGGGATCAGCCCCAGCATTTT; CDR3: CASSVGPGTGGGRDQPQHF
J: TRBJ2-2; V: TRBV29-1; D: TRBD2; size: NA; DNA: TGCAGCGTTGCCCCGACTAGCGGCAACACCGGGGAGCTGTTTTTT; CDR3: CSVAPTSGNTGELFF
J: TRBJ1-2; V: TRBV11-2; D: NA; size: NA; DNA: TGTGCCAGCAGCTTAGGACGGGGCTATGGCTACACCTTC; CDR3: CASSLGRGYGYTF
J: TRBJ1-4; V: TRBV4-1; D: NA; size: NA; DNA: TGCGCCAGCAGCCAAGAGATCCAGGGTCGTGGTGAAAAACTGTTTTTT; CDR3: CASSQEIQGRGEKLFF
J: TRBJ1-3; V: TRBV19; D: NA; size: NA; DNA: TGTGCCAGTAGTATCGTTGCCAGTGGAAACACCATATATTTT; CDR3: CASSIVASGNTIYF
J: TRBJ2-3; V: TRBV7-9; D: TRBD1; size: few; DNA: TGTGCCAGCAGCTTAAATCCTAGGGGGCCAGATACGCAGTATTTT; CDR3: CASSLNPRGPDTQYF
J: TRBJ1-1; V: TRBV2; D: TRBD1; size: NA; DNA: TGTGCCAGCAGCCGACAGGGGGCTAACACTGAAGCTTTCTTT; CDR3: CASSRQGANTEAFF
J: TRBJ1-4; V: TRBV19; D: TRBD1; size: NA; DNA: TGTGCCAGCAAACCCCGGGACAGGGACGAAAAACTGTTTTTT; CDR3: CASKPRDRDEKLFF
J: TRBJ1-2; V: TRBV11-2; D: TRBD1; size: NA; DNA: TGTGCCAGCAGCAATCCCGGGACAGGCGTCTATGGCTACACCTTC; CDR3: CASSNPGTGVYGYTF
J: TRBJ1-3; V: TRBV29-1; D: NA; size: once; DNA: TGCAGCGTCCAGGCGAACTCTGGAAACACCATATATTTT; CDR3: CSVQANSGNTIYF
J: TRBJ1-2; V: TRBV7-6; D: TRBD1; size: NA; DNA: TGTGCCAGCAGCAAAGGCGGGACAGGGAGGAACTATGGCTACACCTTC; CDR3: CASSKGGTGRNYGYTF
J: TRBJ1-1; V: TRBV27; D: NA; size: NA; DNA: TGTGCCAGCAGTGGGGTCGGAGGCACTGAAGCTTTCTTT; CDR3: CASSGVGGTEAFF
J: TRBJ2-1; V: TRBV18; D: NA; size: NA; DNA: TGTGCCAGCTCACTGACTACTGGTTACAATGAGCAGTTCTTC; CDR3: CASSLTTGYNEQFF
J: TRBJ1-6; V: TRBV2; D: TRBD1; size: medium-sized; DNA: TGTGCCAGCAGTGGAGACAGGGTCTCCTATAATTCACCCCTCCACTTT; CDR3: CASSGDRVSYNSPLHF
J: TRBJ2-1; V: TRBV7-3; D: TRBD2; size: once; DNA: TGTGCCAGCGGGTCCCTAGCGGGTAACTACAATGAGCAGTTCTTC; CDR3: CASGSLAGNYNEQFF
J: TRBJ1-1; V: TRBV30; D: TRBD1; size: NA; DNA: TGTGCCTGGAGCACAGGGGCGAGGGCTGAAGCTTTCTTT; CDR3: CAWSTGARAEAFF
J: TRBJ1-1; V: TRBV11-2; D: NA; size: NA; DNA: TGTGCCAGCAGACTCATTTCAGGGGAAGGCACTGAAGCTTTCTTT; CDR3: CASRLISGEGTEAFF
J: TRBJ2-1; V: TRBV7-3; D: TRBD2; size: NA; DNA: TGTGCCAGCAGCGCTCGCGGGGGGGGAAATGAGCAGTTCTTC; CDR3: CASSARGGGNEQFF
J: TRBJ1-5; V: TRBV15; D: NA; size: NA; DNA: TGTGCCACCAGCAGAGATGAGATCAATCAGCCCCAGCATTTT; CDR3: CATSRDEINQPQHF
J: TRBJ1-2; V: TRBV2; D: NA; size: NA; DNA: TGTGCCGGATCGCGGGGGCAAGGCTATGGCTACACCTTC; CDR3: CAGSRGQGYGYTF
J: TRBJ2-7; V: TRBV5-1; D: NA; size: NA; DNA: TGCGCCAGCAGCTTGGAGGTAGGCGGCAGGGTGGTCTACGAGCAGTACTTC; CDR3: CASSLEVGGRVVYEQYF
J: TRBJ1-2; V: TRBV28; D: NA; size: NA; DNA: TGTGCCAGCAGTTTGCGGGATCCTTTAGTCTATGGCTACACCTTC; CDR3: CASSLRDPLVYGYTF
J: TRBJ1-5; V: TRBV2; D: NA; size: NA; DNA: TGTGCCAGCAGTGCCCCGGGGGGTCTACCCCAGCATTTT; CDR3: CASSAPGGLPQHF
J: TRBJ1-1; V: TRBV9; D: NA; size: NA; DNA: TGTGCCAGCAGCGCCCTAACAGGGTTCACTGAAGCTTTCTTT; CDR3: CASSALTGFTEAFF
J: TRBJ2-3; V: TRBV9; D: TRBD2; size: NA; DNA: TGTGCCAGCAGCTCCCGTAGCGGGGGGGCAGATACGCAGTATTTT; CDR3: CASSSRSGGADTQYF
J: TRBJ1-2; V: TRBV4-3; D: TRBD1; size: NA; DNA: TGCGCCAGCAGCCAACTAACAGGGGGGTTAGGCTACACCTTC; CDR3: CASSQLTGGLGYTF
J: TRBJ1-5; V: TRBV27; D: NA; size: NA; DNA: TGTGCCAGCAGTCGTAGGGGCGAGCCCCAGCATTTT; CDR3: CASSRRGEPQHF
J: TRBJ1-1; V: TRBV7-8; D: TRBD1; size: NA; DNA: TGTGCCAGCAGCCTGACAGGGTTTGACACTGAAGCTTTCTTT; CDR3: CASSLTGFDTEAFF
J: TRBJ1-5; V: TRBV30; D: NA; size: few; DNA: TGTGCCTGGAGTGTAACCGGGCCGGGGGCCCAGCATTTT; CDR3: CAWSVTGPGAQHF
J: TRBJ2-2; V: TRBV5-6; D: TRBD2; size: once; DNA: TGTGCCAGCAGCTCCTGGACTAGCGGGGGGGCCGTCGGCGGGGAGCTGTTTTTT; CDR3: CASSSWTSGGAVGGELFF
J: TRBJ1-5; V: TRBV28; D: NA; size: NA; DNA: TGTGCCAGCAGTTTGTCGGGGGGCAATCAGCCCCAGCATTTT; CDR3: CASSLSGGNQPQHF
J: TRBJ1-1; V: TRBV18; D: NA; size: NA; DNA: TGTGCCAGCTCACCCGAGACTGGGAACACTGAAGCTTTCTTT; CDR3: CASSPETGNTEAFF
J: TRBJ1-4; V: TRBV6-1; D: NA; size: NA; DNA: TGTGCCAGCAACCGACAGGCGGCGGAAAAACTGTTTTTT; CDR3: CASNRQAAEKLFF
J: TRBJ2-3; V: TRBV30; D: TRBD2; size: NA; DNA: TGTGCCTGGAGTAAGACTAGCGGGCGGCCAGATACGCAGTATTTT; CDR3: CAWSKTSGRPDTQYF
J: TRBJ2-1; V: TRBV5-4; D: TRBD1; size: NA; DNA: TGTGCCAGCAGCCGGGACAGAAACAATGAGCAGTTCTTC; CDR3: CASSRDRNNEQFF
J: TRBJ2-6; V: TRBV2; D: TRBD1; size: NA; DNA: TGTGCCAGCAGAGCGACAGGGGGGGCCAACGTCCTGACTTTC; CDR3: CASRATGGANVLTF
J: TRBJ1-3; V: TRBV6-5; D: TRBD1; size: NA; DNA: TGTGCCAGCAGTTATGGGACAGGGACTGGAAACACCATATATTTT; CDR3: CASSYGTGTGNTIYF
J: TRBJ2-5; V: TRBV7-8; D: TRBD2; size: NA; DNA: TGTGCCAGCAGCTGGGGGGGCCAAGAGACCCAGTACTTC; CDR3: CASSWGGQETQYF
J: TRBJ1-5; V: TRBV10-3; D: NA; size: NA; DNA: TGTGCCATCAGTGAAGGGGAACAGCTTCAGCCCCAGCATTTT; CDR3: CAISEGEQLQPQHF
J: TRBJ1-6; V: TRBV6-1; D: NA; size: NA; DNA: TGTGCCAGCAGTGAAGCGCTTCAGGCTCGCCTCCACTTT; CDR3: CASSEALQARLHF
J: TRBJ2-2; V: TRBV2; D: NA; size: NA; DNA: TGTGCCAGCAGTGTAATTTTCGGGGAGCTGTTTTTT; CDR3: CASSVIFGELFF
J: TRBJ1-2; V: TRBV2; D: NA; size: NA; DNA: TGTGCCAGCAGCTTACAGGCCCCTCCTGGCTACACCTTC; CDR3: CASSLQAPPGYTF
J: TRBJ2-1; V: TRBV7-9; D: NA; size: NA; DNA: TGTGCCAGCAGCAGGGGACTTGGATACCGCAATGAGCAGTTCTTC; CDR3: CASSRGLGYRNEQFF
J: TRBJ2-7; V: TRBV7-2; D: NA; size: NA; DNA: TGTGCCAGCAGCTTAGCGCGCTACGAGCAGTACTTC; CDR3: CASSLARYEQYF
J: TRBJ1-2; V: TRBV30; D: TRBD1; size: NA; DNA: TGTGCCTGGAGGGGGACAGGGGTTAACTATGGCTACACCTTC; CDR3: CAWRGTGVNYGYTF
J: TRBJ1-4; V: TRBV7-9; D: TRBD1; size: once; DNA: TGTGCCAGCAGTTTTATCTCCGGGACAGAGAATGAAAAACTGTTTTTT; CDR3: CASSFISGTENEKLFF
J: TRBJ1-5; V: TRBV6-1; D: TRBD1; size: NA; DNA: TGTGCCAGCAGTGAAGGACAGGGGGCCTGGCAGCCCCAGCATTTT; CDR3: CASSEGQGAWQPQHF
J: TRBJ1-6; V: TRBV5-1; D: TRBD1; size: NA; DNA: TGCGCCAGCAGCGTCCGGGACAGCAATTCACCCCTCCACTTT; CDR3: CASSVRDSNSPLHF
J: TRBJ1-5; V: TRBV6-1; D: NA; size: NA; DNA: TGTGCCAGCAGTGAACTGCAGGCGTATCAGCCCCAGCATTTT; CDR3: CASSELQAYQPQHF
J: TRBJ1-4; V: TRBV19; D: NA; size: NA; DNA: TGTGCCAGTAGCCTCACGGGGGGAGTTGAAAAACTGTTTTTT; CDR3: CASSLTGGVEKLFF
J: TRBJ1-5; V: TRBV18; D: NA; size: NA; DNA: TGTGCCAGCGGGCCGGGGTATAGGCAGCCCCAGCATTTT; CDR3: CASGPGYRQPQHF
J: TRBJ2-3; V: TRBV4-1; D: TRBD2; size: NA; DNA: TGCGCCAGCAGCCCCTGGGGCGGGGGGGCACCTATAGGCACAGATACGCAGTATTTT; CDR3: CASSPWGGGAPIGTDTQYF
J: TRBJ2-7; V: TRBV7-9; D: NA; size: NA; DNA: TGTGCCAGCAGCAAGCCAGGGCCCTACGAGCAGTACTTC; CDR3: CASSKPGPYEQYF
J: TRBJ1-1; V: TRBV27; D: NA; size: NA; DNA: TGTGCCAGCAGAGGGAGATGGGCCACTGAAGCTTTCTTT; CDR3: CASRGRWATEAFF
J: TRBJ2-1; V: TRBV5-1; D: NA; size: NA; DNA: TGCGCCAGCAGCTTGGGTCCAGGGCAATTGGCCTACAATGAGCAGTTCTTC; CDR3: CASSLGPGQLAYNEQFF
J: TRBJ1-4; V: TRBV18; D: TRBD1; size: NA; DNA: TGTGCCAGCTCACCGGGACAGGGCGGCGAAAAACTGTTTTTT; CDR3: CASSPGQGGEKLFF
J: TRBJ2-7; V: TRBV5-1; D: NA; size: NA; DNA: TGCGCCAGCAGCTTGGACGGCTCCTACGAGCAGTACTTC; CDR3: CASSLDGSYEQYF
J: TRBJ2-2; V: TRBV7-9; D: NA; size: NA; DNA: TGTGCCAGCAGCCCGAGGGTAGGAACCGGGGAGCTGTTTTTT; CDR3: CASSPRVGTGELFF